This paragraph reports one TCR beta chain. Original data processing: Amplification from reference gene primers served as the basis for estimated nucleated cell counts. The method was immunoSEQ multiplex PCR; TCRdb's version includes in-frame clones alone and lacks a portion of them. V and J calls and clone size come straight from that table; D and trimming were deduced from the DNA. Of roughly 500,000 clones listed, 75% to 90% are singletons. This record comes from a study of blood T cell repertoires in COVID-19. At the level of the study: Collection of acute and convalescent COVID-19 samples took place in the United States, Italy and Spain.

V shed 5 bases and J 6 bases; nucleotides not matched to a gene: 6. This CDR3 spans 14 amino acids. CDR1 and CDR2 (germline): MNHEY, SMNVEV (reference sequence). Patients at the Seattle site were enrolled during active infection and followed longitudinally. The clonotype comes from a young man with COVID-19, enrolled during active disease. Sequencing was carried out using peripheral blood. The chain couples TRBV27 to TRBJ1-2; TRBD1 matches 10 bases. The CDR3 protein is CASSADRGKDGYTF. The CDR3 DNA follows: TGTGCCAGCAGTGCGGACAGGGGGAAGGATGGCTACACCTTC.